This entry describes one T cell receptor (beta chain). The antigen remains unidentified. With 3 bases removed from V and 5 bases from J, the gap between germline ends came to 10 bases. The CDR3 runs to 13 residues. Per germline, CDR1 MDHEN and CDR2 SYDVKM. All the people who gave samples were healthy bone marrow donors. The PCR used 60 Vbeta and 13 Jbeta primers. Assay: immunoSEQ multiplex PCR; the TCRdb copy retains only in-frame clones and omits some. The table includes about 43,000 clones, approximately 80% detected once. These data originate in a study of cytomegalovirus exposure and HLA in healthy donors. The study's findings and limits: As a later analysis showed, several of the most significant clusters appeared to be linked to common viral pathogens.

Input material: PBMCs. This chain uses TRBV28 with TRBJ1-1, with a weak D call TRBD1 (6 bases). The clonotype was recovered from a man aged 25 to 40 in good health and CMV-seronegative. The CDR3 reads CASSFMGATEAFF. In DNA, the CDR3 is TGTGCCAGCAGTTTCATGGGGGCAACTGAAGCTTTCTTT. Drawing the rest from reference TRBV28 and TRBJ1-1, the complete variable domain is DVKVTQSSRYLVKRTGEKVFLECVQDMDHENMFWYRQDPGLGLRLIYFSYDVKMKEKGDIPEGYSVSREKKERFSLILESASTNQTSMYLCASSFMGATEAFFGQGTRLTVV.